This T cell receptor beta chain derives from a study of shared clonotypes between healthy human individuals. Study observations and caveats: Limitation of the genetic and exposure-history diversity represented came from the few donors. Naive CD4 clonotype sharing across a handful of donors was about 5%.

V gave up 11 bases and J gave up 5 bases; unmatched junction bases: 19. The CDR3 loop spans 17 amino acids. Germline CDR1 is SNHLY and CDR2 is FYNNEI. Partitioning of CD4+ cells yielded a CD45RA+ naive subset and a CD45RA-negative memory subset. Worth noting for this clone: The antigen is not known.

Genomic DNA of every subset was divided equally among multiple immunoSEQ plates. TCRdb's copy holds only in-frame clones and misses some; the assay was immunoSEQ multiplex PCR. The sample carries 1,100,000 or so clones, around 82% recorded once. The chain is built from TRBV2 and TRBJ2-1, with 9 bases aligning to TRBD2. The sequence was obtained from a man between 18 and 35 years old in good health. Some clones in this sample may be carry-over from other donors' samples. Sequencing used memory CD4+ T cells from PBMCs. Subset in this sample: CD45RA-negative fraction. In DNA, the CDR3 is TGTGCCGTACAGGGTGGGACTAGCTGGGGGGAACACAATGAGCAGTTCTTC. Protein product: CAVQGGTSWGEHNEQFF.